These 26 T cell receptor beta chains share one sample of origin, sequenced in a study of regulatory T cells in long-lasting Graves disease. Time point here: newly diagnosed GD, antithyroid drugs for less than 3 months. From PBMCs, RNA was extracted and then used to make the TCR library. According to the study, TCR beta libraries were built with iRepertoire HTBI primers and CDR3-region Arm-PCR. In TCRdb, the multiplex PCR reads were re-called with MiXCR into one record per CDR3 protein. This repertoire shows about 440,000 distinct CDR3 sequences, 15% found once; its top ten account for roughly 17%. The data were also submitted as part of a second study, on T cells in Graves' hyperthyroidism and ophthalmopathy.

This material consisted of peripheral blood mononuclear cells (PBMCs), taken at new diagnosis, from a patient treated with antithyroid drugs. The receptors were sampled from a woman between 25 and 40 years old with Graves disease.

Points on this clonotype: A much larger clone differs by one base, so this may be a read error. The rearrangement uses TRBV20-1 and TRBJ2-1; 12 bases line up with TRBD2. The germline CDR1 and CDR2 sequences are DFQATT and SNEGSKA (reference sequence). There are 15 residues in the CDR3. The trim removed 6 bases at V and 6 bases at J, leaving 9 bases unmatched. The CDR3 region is CSASLAGGGSNEQFF. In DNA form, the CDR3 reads TGCAGTGCCAGCCTAGCGGGAGGGGGGAGCAATGAGCAGTTCTTC.

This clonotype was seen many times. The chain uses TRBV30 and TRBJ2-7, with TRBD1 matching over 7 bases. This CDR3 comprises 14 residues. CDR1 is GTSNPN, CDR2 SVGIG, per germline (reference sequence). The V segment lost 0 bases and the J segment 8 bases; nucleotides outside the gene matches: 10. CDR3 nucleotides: TGTGCCTGGAGTGTACTGGGAACAGGGGACAAGCAGTACTTC. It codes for CAWSVLGTGDKQYF.

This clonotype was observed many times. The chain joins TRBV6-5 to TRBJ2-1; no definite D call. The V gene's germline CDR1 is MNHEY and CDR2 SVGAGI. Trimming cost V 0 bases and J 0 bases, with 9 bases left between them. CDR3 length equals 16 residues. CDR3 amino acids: CASSYSPEGSYNEQFF. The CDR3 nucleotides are TGTGCCAGCAGTTACTCCCCGGAAGGCTCCTACAATGAGCAGTTCTTC.

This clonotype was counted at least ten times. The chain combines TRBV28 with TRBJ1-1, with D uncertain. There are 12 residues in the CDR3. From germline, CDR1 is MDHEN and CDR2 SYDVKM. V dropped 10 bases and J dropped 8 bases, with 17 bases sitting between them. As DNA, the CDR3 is TGTGCCACCGCCCCCATGGGCGGCGAAGCTTTCTTT. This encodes CATAPMGGEAFF. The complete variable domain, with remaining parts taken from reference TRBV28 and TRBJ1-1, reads DVKVTQSSRYLVKRTGEKVFLECVQDMDHENMFWYRQDPGLGLRLIYFSYDVKMKEKGDIPEGYSVSREKKERFSLILESASTNQTSMYLCATAPMGGEAFFGQGTRLTVV.

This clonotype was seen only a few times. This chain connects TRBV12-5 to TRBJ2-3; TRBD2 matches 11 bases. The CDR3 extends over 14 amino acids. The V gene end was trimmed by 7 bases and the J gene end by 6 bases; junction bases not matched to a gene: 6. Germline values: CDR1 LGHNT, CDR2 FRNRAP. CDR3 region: CASAELAGADTQYF. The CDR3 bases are TGTGCTAGTGCCGAACTAGCGGGAGCCGATACGCAGTATTTT.

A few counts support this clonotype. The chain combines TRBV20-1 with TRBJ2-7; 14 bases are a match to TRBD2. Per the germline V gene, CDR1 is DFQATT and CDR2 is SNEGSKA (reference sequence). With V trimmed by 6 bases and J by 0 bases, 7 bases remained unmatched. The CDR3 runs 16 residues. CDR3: CSAATSGRAGSYEQYF. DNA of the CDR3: TGCAGTGCCGCGACTAGCGGGAGGGCCGGCTCCTACGAGCAGTACTTC.

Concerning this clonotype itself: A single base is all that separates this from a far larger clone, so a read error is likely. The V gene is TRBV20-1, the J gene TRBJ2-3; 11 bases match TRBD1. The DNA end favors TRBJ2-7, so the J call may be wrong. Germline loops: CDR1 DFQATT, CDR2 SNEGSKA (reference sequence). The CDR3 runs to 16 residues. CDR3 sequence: CSARDWDRGDYNEQYF. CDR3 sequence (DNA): TGCAGTGCTAGAGATTGGGACAGGGGGGACTACAATGAGCAGTACTTC.

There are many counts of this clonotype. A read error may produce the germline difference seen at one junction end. CDR3 residues: CASIETGMNTEAFF. CDR3 in DNA: TGCGCCAGCATTGAGACAGGGATGAACACTGAAGCTTTCTTT. This chain links TRBV10-2 with TRBJ1-1, with 7 bases identical to TRBD1. The V gene's germline CDR1 is WSHSY and CDR2 SAAADI. The CDR3 is made up of 14 amino acids.

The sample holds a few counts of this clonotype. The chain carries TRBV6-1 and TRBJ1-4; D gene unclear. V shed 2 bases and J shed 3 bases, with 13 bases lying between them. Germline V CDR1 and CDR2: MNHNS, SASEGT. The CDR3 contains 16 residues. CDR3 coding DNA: TGTGCCAGCAGTGAATACCGGACCAGCGCTAATGAAAAACTGTTTTTT. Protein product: CASSEYRTSANEKLFF.

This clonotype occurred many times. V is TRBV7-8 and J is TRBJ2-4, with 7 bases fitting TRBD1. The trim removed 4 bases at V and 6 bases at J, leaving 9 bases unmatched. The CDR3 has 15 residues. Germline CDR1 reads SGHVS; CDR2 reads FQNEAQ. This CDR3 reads CASSSSGGPPNIQYF. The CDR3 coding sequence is TGTGCCAGCAGCTCCTCAGGGGGTCCCCCAAACATTCAGTACTTC.

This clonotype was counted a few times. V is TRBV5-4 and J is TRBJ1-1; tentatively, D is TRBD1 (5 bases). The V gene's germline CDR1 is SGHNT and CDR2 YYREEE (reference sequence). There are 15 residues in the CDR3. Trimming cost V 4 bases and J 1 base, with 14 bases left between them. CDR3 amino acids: CASSPPGRRNTEAFF. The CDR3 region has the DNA TGTGCCAGCAGCCCGCCGGGACGGCGGAACACTGAAGCTTTCTTT.

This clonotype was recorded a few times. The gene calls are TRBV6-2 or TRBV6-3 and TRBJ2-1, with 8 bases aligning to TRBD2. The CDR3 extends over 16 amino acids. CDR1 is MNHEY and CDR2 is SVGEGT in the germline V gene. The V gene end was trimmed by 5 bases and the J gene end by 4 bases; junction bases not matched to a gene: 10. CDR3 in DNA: TGTGCCAGCAGTGAATATAGGACTAGCCGATACAATGAGCAGTTCTTC. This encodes CASSEYRTSRYNEQFF.

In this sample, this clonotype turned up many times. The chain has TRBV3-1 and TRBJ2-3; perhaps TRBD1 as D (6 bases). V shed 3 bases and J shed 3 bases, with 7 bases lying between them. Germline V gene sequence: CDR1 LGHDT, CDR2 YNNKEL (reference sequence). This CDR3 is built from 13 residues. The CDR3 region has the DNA TGTGCCAGCAGCCATGGACAGACAGATACGCAGTATTTT. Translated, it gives CASSHGQTDTQYF.

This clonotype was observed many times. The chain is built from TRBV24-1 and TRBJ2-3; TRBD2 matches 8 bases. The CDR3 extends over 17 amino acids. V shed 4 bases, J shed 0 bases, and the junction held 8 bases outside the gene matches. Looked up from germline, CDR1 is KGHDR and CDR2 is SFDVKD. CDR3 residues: CATSDAPGTSSTDTQYF. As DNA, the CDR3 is TGTGCCACCAGTGACGCCCCCGGGACTAGTAGCACAGATACGCAGTATTTT.

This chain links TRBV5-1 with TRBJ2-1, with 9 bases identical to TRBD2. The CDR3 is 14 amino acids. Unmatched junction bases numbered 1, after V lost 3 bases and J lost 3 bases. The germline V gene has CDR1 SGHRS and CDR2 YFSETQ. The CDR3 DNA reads TGCGCCAGCAGCTCTAGCGGGGACTACAATGAGCAGTTCTTC. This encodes CASSSSGDYNEQFF.

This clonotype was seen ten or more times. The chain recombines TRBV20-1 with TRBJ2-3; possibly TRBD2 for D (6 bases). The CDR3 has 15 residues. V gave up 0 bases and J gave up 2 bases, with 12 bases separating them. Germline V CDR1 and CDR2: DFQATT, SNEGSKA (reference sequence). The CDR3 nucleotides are TGCAGTGCTAGAGATTCGGGGAGGTCCACAGATACGCAGTATTTT. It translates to CSARDSGRSTDTQYF.

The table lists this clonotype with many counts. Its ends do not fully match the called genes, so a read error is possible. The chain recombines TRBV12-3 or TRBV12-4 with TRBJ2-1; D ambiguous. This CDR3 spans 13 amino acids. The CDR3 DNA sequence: TGTGCCAGCAGCTTAGTAGGACCACATGAGCAGTTCTTC. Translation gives CASSLVGPHEQFF.

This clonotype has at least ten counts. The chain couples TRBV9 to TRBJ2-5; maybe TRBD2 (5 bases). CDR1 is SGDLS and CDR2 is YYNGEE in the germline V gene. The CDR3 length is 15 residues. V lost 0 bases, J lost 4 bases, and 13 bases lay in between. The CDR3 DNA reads TGTGCCAGCAGCGTAGGCTGGGGAGAGGCAGAGACCCAGTACTTC. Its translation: CASSVGWGEAETQYF.

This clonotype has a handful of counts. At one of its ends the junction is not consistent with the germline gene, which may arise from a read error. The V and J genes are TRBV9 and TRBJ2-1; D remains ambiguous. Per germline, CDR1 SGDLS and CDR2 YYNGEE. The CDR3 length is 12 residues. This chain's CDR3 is CASSVALERPIF. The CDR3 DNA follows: TGTGCCAGCAGCGTAGCGTTGGAGCGCCCAATCTTC.

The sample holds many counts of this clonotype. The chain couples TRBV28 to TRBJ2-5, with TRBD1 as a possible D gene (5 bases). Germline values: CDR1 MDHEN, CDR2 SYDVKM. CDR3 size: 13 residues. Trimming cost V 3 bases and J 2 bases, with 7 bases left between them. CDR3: CASSLGPQETQYF. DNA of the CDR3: TGTGCCAGCAGTTTGGGGCCACAAGAGACCCAGTACTTC.

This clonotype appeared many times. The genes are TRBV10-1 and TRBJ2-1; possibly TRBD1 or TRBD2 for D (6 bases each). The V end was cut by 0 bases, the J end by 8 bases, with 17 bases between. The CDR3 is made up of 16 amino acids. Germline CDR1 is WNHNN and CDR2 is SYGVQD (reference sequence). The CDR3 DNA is TGCGCCAGCAGTGAGTCGAAGGTAGGGGGGTTCGATGAGCAGTTCTTC. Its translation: CASSESKVGGFDEQFF.

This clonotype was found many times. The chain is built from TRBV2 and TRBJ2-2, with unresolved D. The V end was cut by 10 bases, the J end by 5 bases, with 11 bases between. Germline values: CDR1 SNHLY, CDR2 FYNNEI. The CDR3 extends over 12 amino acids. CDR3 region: CATGYGTGELFF. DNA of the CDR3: TGTGCCACAGGTTACGGTACCGGGGAGCTGTTTTTT.

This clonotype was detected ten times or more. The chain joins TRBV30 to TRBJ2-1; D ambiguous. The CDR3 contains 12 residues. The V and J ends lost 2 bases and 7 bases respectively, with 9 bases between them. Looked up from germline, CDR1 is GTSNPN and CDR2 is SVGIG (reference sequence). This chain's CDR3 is CAWSQFSNEQFF. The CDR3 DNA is TGTGCCTGGAGTCAGTTTTCTAATGAGCAGTTCTTC.

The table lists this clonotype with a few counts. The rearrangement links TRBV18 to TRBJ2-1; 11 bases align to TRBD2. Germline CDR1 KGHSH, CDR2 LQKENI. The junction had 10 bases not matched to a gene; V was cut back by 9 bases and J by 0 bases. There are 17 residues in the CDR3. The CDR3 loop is CASSGTSGPASYNEQFF. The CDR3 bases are TGTGCCAGTTCCGGGACTAGCGGCCCGGCCTCCTACAATGAGCAGTTCTTC.

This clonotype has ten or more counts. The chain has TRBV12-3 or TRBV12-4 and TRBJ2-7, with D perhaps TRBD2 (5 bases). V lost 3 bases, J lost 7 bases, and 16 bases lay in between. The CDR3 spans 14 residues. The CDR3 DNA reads TGTGCCAGCAGTTTGGGAGCAGGTACGAGGGAGCAGTACTTC. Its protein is CASSLGAGTREQYF.

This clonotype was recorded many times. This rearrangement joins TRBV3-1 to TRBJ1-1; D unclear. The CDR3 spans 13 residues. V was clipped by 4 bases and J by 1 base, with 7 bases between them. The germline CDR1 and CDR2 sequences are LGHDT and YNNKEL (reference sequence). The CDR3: CASSRKGNTEAFF. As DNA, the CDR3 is TGTGCCAGCAGCCGCAAAGGGAACACTGAAGCTTTCTTT.